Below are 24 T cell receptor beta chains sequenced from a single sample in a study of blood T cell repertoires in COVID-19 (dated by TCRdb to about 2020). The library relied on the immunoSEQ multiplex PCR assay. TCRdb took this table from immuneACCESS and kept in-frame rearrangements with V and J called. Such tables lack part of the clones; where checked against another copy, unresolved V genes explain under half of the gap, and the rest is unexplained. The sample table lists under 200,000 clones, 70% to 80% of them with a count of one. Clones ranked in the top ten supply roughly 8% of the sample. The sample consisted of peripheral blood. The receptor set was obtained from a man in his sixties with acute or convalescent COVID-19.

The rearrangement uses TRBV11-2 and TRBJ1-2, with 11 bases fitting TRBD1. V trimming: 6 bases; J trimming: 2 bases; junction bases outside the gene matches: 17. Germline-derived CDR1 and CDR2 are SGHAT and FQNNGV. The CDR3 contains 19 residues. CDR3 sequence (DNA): TGTGCCAGCAGACACTCGCTAGGGGAACGGGACAGGGGGAACTATGGCTACACCTTC. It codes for CASRHSLGERDRGNYGYTF.

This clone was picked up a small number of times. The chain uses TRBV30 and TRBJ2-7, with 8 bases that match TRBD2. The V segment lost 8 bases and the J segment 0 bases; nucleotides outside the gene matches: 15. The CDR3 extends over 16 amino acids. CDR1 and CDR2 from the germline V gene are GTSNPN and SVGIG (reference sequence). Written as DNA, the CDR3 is TGTGCCCTCGTTAGGAGCGGGGGCCGTTTCTCCTACGAGCAGTACTTC. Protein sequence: CALVRSGGRFSYEQYF.

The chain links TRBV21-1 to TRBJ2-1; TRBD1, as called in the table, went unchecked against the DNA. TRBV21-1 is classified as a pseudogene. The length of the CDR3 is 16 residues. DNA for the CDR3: TGTGCCAGCAGCCGGAGGCAGGACAGGAGGGGCAATGAGCAGTTCTTC. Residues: CASSRRQDRRGNEQFF.

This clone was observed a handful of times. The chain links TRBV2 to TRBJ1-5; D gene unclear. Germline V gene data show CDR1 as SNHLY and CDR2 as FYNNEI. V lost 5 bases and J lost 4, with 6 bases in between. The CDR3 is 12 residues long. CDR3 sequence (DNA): TGTGCCAGCAGTTCCCCTAATCAGCCCCAGCATTTT. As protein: CASSSPNQPQHF.

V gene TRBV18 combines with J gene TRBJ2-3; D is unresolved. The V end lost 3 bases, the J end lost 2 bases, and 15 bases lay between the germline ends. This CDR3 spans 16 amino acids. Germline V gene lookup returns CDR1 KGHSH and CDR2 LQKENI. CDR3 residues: CASSPPAATDTDTQYF. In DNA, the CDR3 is TGTGCCAGCTCACCCCCCGCGGCAACCGACACAGATACGCAGTATTTT.

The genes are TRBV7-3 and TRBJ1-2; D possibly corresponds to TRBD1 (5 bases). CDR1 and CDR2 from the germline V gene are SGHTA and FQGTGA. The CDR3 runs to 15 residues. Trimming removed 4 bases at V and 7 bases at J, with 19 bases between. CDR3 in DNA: TGTGCCAGCAGCTCCCGGGGGGGTTTAGTTGGTGGCTACACCTTC. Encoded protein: CASSSRGGLVGGYTF. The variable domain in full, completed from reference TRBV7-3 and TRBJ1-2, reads GAGVSQTPSNKVTEKGKYVELRCDPISGHTALYWYRQSLGQGPEFLIYFQGTGAADDSGLPNDRFFAVRPEGSVSTLKIQRTERGDSAVYLCASSSRGGLVGGYTFGSGTRLTVV.

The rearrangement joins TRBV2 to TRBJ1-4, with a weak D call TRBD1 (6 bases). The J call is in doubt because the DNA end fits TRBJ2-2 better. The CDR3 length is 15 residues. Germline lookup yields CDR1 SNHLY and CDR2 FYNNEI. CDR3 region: CASTLSEGEFMELFF. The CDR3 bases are TGTGCCAGCACCCTCTCAGAGGGGGAGTTCATGGAGCTGTTTTTT.

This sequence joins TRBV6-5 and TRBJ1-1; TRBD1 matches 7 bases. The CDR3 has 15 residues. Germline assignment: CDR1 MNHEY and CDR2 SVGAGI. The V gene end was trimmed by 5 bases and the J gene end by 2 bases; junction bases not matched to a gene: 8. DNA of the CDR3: TGTGCCAGCAGTAAACCGGAGGGGGCTAACACTGAAGCTTTCTTT. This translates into CASSKPEGANTEAFF.

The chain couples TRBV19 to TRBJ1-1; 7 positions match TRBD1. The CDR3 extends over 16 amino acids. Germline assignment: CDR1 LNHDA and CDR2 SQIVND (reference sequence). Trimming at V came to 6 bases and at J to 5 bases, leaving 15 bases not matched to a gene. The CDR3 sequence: CASSHTGTVGRTEAFF. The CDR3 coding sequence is TGTGCCAGTAGCCATACCGGGACAGTTGGGAGGACTGAAGCTTTCTTT.

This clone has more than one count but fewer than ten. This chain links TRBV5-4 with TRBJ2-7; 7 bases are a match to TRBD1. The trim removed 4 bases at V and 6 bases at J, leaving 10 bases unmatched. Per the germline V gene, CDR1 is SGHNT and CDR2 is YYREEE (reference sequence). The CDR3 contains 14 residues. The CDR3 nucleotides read TGTGCCAGCAGCCCTTCTACAGGGGCCTCCGAGCAGTACTTC. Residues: CASSPSTGASEQYF.

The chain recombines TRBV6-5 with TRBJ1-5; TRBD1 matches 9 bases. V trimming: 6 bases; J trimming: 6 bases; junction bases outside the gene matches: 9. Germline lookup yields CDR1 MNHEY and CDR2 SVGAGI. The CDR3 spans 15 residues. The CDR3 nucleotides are TGTGCCAGCAGAGAGGGACAGGGTTCCGCTCAGCCCCAGCATTTT. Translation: CASREGQGSAQPQHF.

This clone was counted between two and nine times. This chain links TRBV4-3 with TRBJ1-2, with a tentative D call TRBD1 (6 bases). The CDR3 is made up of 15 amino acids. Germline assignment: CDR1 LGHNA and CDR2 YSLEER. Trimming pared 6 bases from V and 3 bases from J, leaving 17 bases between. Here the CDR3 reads CASSPYVQGYYGYTF. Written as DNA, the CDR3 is TGCGCCAGCAGTCCCTACGTACAGGGCTACTATGGCTACACCTTC.

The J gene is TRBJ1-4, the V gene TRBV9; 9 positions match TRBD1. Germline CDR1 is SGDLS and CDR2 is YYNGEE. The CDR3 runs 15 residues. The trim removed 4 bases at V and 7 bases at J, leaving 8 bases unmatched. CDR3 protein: CASSPTGTGREKLFF. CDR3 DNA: TGTGCCAGCAGCCCCACCGGGACAGGGCGTGAAAAACTGTTTTTT.

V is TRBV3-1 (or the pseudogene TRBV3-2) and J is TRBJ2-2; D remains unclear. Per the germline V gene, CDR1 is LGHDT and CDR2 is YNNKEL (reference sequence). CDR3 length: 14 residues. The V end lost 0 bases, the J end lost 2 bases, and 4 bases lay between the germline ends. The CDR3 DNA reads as TGTGCCAGCAGCCAAGAGCTAAACACCGGGGAGCTGTTTTTT. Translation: CASSQELNTGELFF.

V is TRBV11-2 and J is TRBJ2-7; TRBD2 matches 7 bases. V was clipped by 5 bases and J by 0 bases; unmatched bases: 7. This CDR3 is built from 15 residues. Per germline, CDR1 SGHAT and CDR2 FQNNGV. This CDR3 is CASSVGGISSYEQYF. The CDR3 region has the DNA TGTGCCAGCAGCGTGGGAGGGATAAGCTCCTACGAGCAGTACTTC. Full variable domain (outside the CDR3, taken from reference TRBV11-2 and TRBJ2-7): EAGVAQSPRYKIIEKRQSVAFWCNPISGHATLYWYQQILGQGPKLLIQFQNNGVVDDSQLPKDRFSAERLKGVDSTLKIQPAKLEDSAVYLCASSVGGISSYEQYFGPGTRLTVT.

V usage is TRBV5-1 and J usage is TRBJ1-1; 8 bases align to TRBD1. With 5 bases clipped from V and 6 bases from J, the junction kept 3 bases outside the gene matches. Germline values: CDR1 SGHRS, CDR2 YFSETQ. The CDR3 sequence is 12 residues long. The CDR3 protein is CASRDREAEAFF. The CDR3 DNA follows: TGCGCCAGCAGGGACAGGGAGGCTGAAGCTTTCTTT.

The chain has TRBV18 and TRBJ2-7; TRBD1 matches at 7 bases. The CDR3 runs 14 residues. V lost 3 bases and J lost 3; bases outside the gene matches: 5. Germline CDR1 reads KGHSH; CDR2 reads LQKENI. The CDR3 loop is CASSPPGGIYEQYF. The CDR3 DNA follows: TGTGCCAGCTCACCCCCAGGGGGTATCTACGAGCAGTACTTC.

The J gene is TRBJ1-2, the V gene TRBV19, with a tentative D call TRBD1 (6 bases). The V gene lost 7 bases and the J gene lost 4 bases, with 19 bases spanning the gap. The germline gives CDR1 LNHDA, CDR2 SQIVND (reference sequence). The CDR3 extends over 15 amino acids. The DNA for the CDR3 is TGTGCCAGTACTACATGGGAGGGGGGATCCTATGGCTACACCTTC. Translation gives CASTTWEGGSYGYTF.

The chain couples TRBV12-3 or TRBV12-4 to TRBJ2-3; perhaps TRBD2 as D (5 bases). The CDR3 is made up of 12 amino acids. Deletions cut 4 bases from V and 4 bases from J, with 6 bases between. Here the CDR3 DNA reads TGTGCCAGCAGTTCGGAGGCAGATACGCAGTATTTT. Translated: CASSSEADTQYF.

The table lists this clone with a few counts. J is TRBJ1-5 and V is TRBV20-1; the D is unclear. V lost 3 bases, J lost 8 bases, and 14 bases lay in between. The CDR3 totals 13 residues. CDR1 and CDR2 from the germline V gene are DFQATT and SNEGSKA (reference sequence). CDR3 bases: TGCAGTGCTAGTTCGGCACCCGGAGAGCCCCAGCATTTT. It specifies CSASSAPGEPQHF.

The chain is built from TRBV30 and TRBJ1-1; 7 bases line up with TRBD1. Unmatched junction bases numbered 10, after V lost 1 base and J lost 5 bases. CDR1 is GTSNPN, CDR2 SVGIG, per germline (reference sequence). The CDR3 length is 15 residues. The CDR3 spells CAWSGMITGVTEAFF. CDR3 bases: TGTGCCTGGAGTGGGATGATAACAGGGGTGACTGAAGCTTTCTTT. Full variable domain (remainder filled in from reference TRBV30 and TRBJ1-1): SQTIHQWPATLVQPVGSPLSLECTVEGTSNPNLYWYRQAAGRGLQLLFYSVGIGQISSEVPQNLSASRPQDRQFILSSKKLLLSDSGFYLCAWSGMITGVTEAFFGQGTRLTVV.

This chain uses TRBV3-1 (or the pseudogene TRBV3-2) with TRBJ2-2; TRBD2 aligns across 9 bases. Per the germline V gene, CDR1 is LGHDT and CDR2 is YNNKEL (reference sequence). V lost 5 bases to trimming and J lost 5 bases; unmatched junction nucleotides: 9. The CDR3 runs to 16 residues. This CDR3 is CASSSRTSAITGELFF. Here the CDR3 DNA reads TGTGCCAGCAGCTCTAGGACTAGCGCCATAACCGGGGAGCTGTTTTTT.

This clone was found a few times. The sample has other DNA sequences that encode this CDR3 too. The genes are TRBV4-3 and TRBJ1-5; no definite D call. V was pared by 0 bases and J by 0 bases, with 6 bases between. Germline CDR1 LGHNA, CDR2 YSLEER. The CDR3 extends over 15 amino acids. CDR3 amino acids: CASSQDRVSNQPQHF. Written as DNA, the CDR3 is TGCGCCAGCAGCCAAGACCGGGTTAGCAATCAGCCCCAGCATTTT.

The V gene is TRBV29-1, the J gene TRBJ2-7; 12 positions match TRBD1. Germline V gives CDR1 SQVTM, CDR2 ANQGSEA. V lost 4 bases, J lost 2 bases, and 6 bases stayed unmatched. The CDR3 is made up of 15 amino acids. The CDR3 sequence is CSVGGGQGAPYEQYF. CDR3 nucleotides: TGCAGCGTTGGAGGGGGACAGGGGGCCCCCTACGAGCAGTACTTC.